The 18 T cell receptor beta chains below were found in one sample sequenced in a study of glioma-infiltrating T cells after dendritic cell vaccination. Data came from immunoSEQ multiplex PCR; TCRdb stores just in-frame clones and leaves some out. Of about 92,000 clones listed, just over 85% are singletons. The sequences come from blood, collected before dendritic cell vaccination. The receptor source for this set is a human donor with glioblastoma.

CDR3 residues: CASSLSGTGWNTEAFF. The CDR3 coding sequence is TGTGCCAGCAGCTTAAGCGGGACAGGGTGGAACACTGAAGCTTTCTTT. The chain links TRBV7-3 to TRBJ1-1; TRBD1 matches at 9 bases. The CDR3 length is 16 residues. V lost 1 base to trimming and J lost 1 base; unmatched junction nucleotides: 4. Germline V gene data show CDR1 as SGHTA and CDR2 as FQGTGA. The full variable domain, completed using reference TRBV7-3 and TRBJ1-1, is GAGVSQTPSNKVTEKGKYVELRCDPISGHTALYWYRQSLGQGPEFLIYFQGTGAADDSGLPNDRFFAVRPEGSVSTLKIQRTERGDSAVYLCASSLSGTGWNTEAFFGQGTRLTVV.

CDR3: CAGQGGGTNTGELFF. CDR3 in DNA: TGTGCCGGGCAGGGGGGCGGAACGAACACCGGGGAGCTGTTTTTT. The V call is TRBV30, the J call TRBJ2-2; tentative D call: TRBD1 (7 bases). Germline V gene lookup returns CDR1 GTSNPN and CDR2 SVGIG (reference sequence). Trimming cost V 8 bases and J 0 bases, with 16 bases left between them. The CDR3 is 15 residues long.

The chain joins TRBV7-9 to TRBJ1-2; maybe TRBD1 (6 bases). Germline CDR1 and CDR2: SEHNR and FQNEAQ (reference sequence). The CDR3 runs 14 residues. The V end lost 4 bases, the J end lost 0 bases, and 9 bases lay between the germline ends. The CDR3 protein is CASSSGQPNYGYTF. CDR3 coding DNA: TGTGCCAGCAGCTCGGGACAACCTAACTATGGCTACACCTTC. The full variable domain, its missing parts supplied by reference TRBV7-9 and TRBJ1-2, is DTGVSQNPRHKITKRGQNVTFRCDPISEHNRLYWYRQTLGQGPEFLTYFQNEAQLEKSRLLSDRFSAERPKGSFSTLEIQRTEQGDSAMYLCASSSGQPNYGYTFGSGTRLTVV.

The chain couples TRBV29-1 to TRBJ1-1, with 8 positions matching TRBD1. Unmatched junction bases numbered 15, after V lost 4 bases and J lost 2 bases. This CDR3 is 17 amino acids long. The V gene's germline CDR1 is SQVTM and CDR2 ANQGSEA. The CDR3 bases are TGCAGCGTTGGGCAGGGGGCAAAACAAAATTTAAACACTGAAGCTTTCTTT. Amino acids: CSVGQGAKQNLNTEAFF.

The chain uses TRBV28 and TRBJ2-7; 10 bases map to TRBD2. V gave up 3 bases and J gave up 3 bases; unmatched junction bases: 8. Germline lookup yields CDR1 MDHEN and CDR2 SYDVKM. The CDR3 contains 16 residues. The CDR3 sequence is CASSFHYSGRSYEQYF. The CDR3 coding sequence is TGTGCCAGCAGTTTCCACTATAGCGGGAGGAGCTACGAGCAGTACTTC.

This clone has a handful of counts. The J gene is TRBJ2-2, the V gene TRBV7-3; 10 nucleotides match TRBD2. V gave up 3 bases and J gave up 7 bases; unmatched junction bases: 2. The V gene's germline CDR1 is SGHTA and CDR2 FQGTGA. The CDR3 has 14 amino acids. CDR3 protein: CASSLGLAIGELFF. CDR3 nucleotides: TGTGCCAGCAGCTTGGGACTAGCGATCGGGGAGCTGTTTTTT. The full variable domain, rest sourced from reference TRBV7-3 and TRBJ2-2, is GAGVSQTPSNKVTEKGKYVELRCDPISGHTALYWYRQSLGQGPEFLIYFQGTGAADDSGLPNDRFFAVRPEGSVSTLKIQRTERGDSAVYLCASSLGLAIGELFFGEGSRLTVL.

In DNA form, the CDR3 reads TGTGCCAGCAGCTTAACCCCTCCCGGGACAGGCGCTAAGGAGCAGTACTTC. Its protein is CASSLTPPGTGAKEQYF. This chain joins TRBV11-3 and TRBJ2-7; 8 nucleotides match TRBD1. Looked up from germline, CDR1 is SGHNT and CDR2 is YENEEA. This CDR3 is built from 17 residues. Trimming took 2 bases from V and 7 from J; bases not matched to a gene: 16.

This chain uses TRBV7-9 with TRBJ1-2; 7 bases are a match to TRBD1. Germline values: CDR1 SEHNR, CDR2 FQNEAQ (reference sequence). CDR3 length: 16 amino acids. V lost 5 bases, J lost 4 bases, and 13 bases stayed unmatched. CDR3 sequence: CASSAPRQGGGYGYTF. The DNA of the CDR3 is TGTGCCAGCAGCGCCCCTCGGCAGGGGGGAGGCTATGGCTACACCTTC.

The chain employs TRBV29-1 and TRBJ2-5; D is possibly TRBD2 (6 bases). Germline-derived CDR1 and CDR2 are SQVTM and ANQGSEA. Deletions cut 8 bases from V and 5 bases from J, with 18 bases between. The CDR3 is made up of 13 amino acids. CDR3 in DNA: TGCAGCCAGGAGCTGCCTGGGGGGGAGACCCAGTACTTC. Encoded protein: CSQELPGGETQYF.

The chain is built from TRBV4-1 and TRBJ2-4; 8 positions agree with TRBD1. Trimming at V came to 3 bases and at J to 8 bases, leaving 6 bases not matched to a gene. CDR1 is MGHRA and CDR2 is YSYEKL in the germline V gene. This CDR3 is built from 14 residues. CDR3 nucleotides: TGCGCCAGCAGCCAGAACAGGGGGTCGGACATTCAGTACTTC. The encoded protein is CASSQNRGSDIQYF.

A single count supports this clone. V and J are TRBV6-1 and TRBJ2-1; 8 bases map to TRBD1. Per the germline V gene, CDR1 is MNHNS and CDR2 is SASEGT. CDR3 length: 17 amino acids. V lost 4 bases and J lost 3; bases outside the gene matches: 11. The DNA for the CDR3 is TGTGCCAGCAGTGGTCCCGCCGGGACAGGAGGCTACAATGAGCAGTTCTTC. It encodes CASSGPAGTGGYNEQFF.

The V call is TRBV19, the J call TRBJ2-7, with TRBD2 matching 7 bases. After removal of 4 bases from V and 12 bases from J, the junction contained 12 bases not matched to a gene. The CDR3 loop spans 13 amino acids. Germline V gives CDR1 LNHDA, CDR2 SQIVND (reference sequence). CDR3 in amino acids: CASSTILGSGTYF. The CDR3 DNA is TGTGCCAGTAGTACCATCTTGGGGAGCGGGACGTACTTC.

This sequence joins TRBV7-3 and TRBJ2-1, with TRBD2 identical over 10 bases. Germline CDR1 SGHTA, CDR2 FQGTGA. After removal of 4 bases from V and 3 bases from J, the junction contained 3 bases not matched to a gene. This CDR3 spans 15 amino acids. The chain's CDR3 is CASSSIAGGYNEQFF. CDR3 coding DNA: TGTGCCAGCAGCTCGATAGCGGGAGGCTACAATGAGCAGTTCTTC. Full variable domain (remainder filled in from reference TRBV7-3 and TRBJ2-1): GAGVSQTPSNKVTEKGKYVELRCDPISGHTALYWYRQSLGQGPEFLIYFQGTGAADDSGLPNDRFFAVRPEGSVSTLKIQRTERGDSAVYLCASSSIAGGYNEQFFGPGTRLTVL.

This rearrangement joins TRBV7-6 to TRBJ2-5; 7 bases are shared with TRBD1. V was clipped by 5 bases and J by 4 bases; unmatched bases: 7. The CDR3 is made up of 14 amino acids. CDR1 and CDR2 from the germline V gene are SGHVS and FNYEAQ. CDR3 in amino acids: CASSHRTGSETQYF. The CDR3 DNA sequence: TGTGCCAGCAGCCACCGGACAGGTTCAGAGACCCAGTACTTC.

This rearrangement joins TRBV19 to TRBJ1-2; 7 bases line up with TRBD1. The CDR3 is 12 amino acids. CDR1 is LNHDA and CDR2 is SQIVND in the germline V gene (reference sequence). After removal of 6 bases from V and 3 bases from J, the junction contained 1 base not matched to a gene. The CDR3 loop reads CASRDRDYGYTF. Written as DNA, the CDR3 is TGTGCCAGTAGAGACAGGGACTATGGCTACACCTTC.

This clone has just a few counts. The rearrangement joins TRBV4-3 to TRBJ1-1; D is undetermined. Germline V lookup: CDR1 LGHNA, CDR2 YSLEER. The CDR3 runs 11 residues. Trimming cost V 0 bases and J 7 bases, with 3 bases left between them. As DNA, the CDR3 is TGCGCCAGCAGCCAAGATCATGAAGCTTTCTTT. It specifies CASSQDHEAFF.

The table lists this clone with a count of one. This chain joins TRBV10-3 and TRBJ2-7, with a possible D match to TRBD1 (6 bases). The CDR3 is made up of 13 amino acids. Germline assignment: CDR1 ENHRY and CDR2 SYGVKD. V was shortened by 6 bases and J by 5 bases, with 14 bases between the two germline ends. CDR3 in amino acids: CAISPGARNEQYF. CDR3 sequence (DNA): TGTGCCATCAGCCCAGGGGCCCGGAACGAGCAGTACTTC.

The chain carries TRBV29-1 and TRBJ2-3; TRBD1 matches 7 bases. The V gene end was trimmed by 6 bases and the J gene end by 0 bases; junction bases not matched to a gene: 9. Germline lookup yields CDR1 SQVTM and CDR2 ANQGSEA. This CDR3 has 15 amino acids. The CDR3: CSVGQASPSTDTQYF. The CDR3 nucleotides are TGCAGCGTCGGACAGGCCAGCCCTAGCACAGATACGCAGTATTTT.